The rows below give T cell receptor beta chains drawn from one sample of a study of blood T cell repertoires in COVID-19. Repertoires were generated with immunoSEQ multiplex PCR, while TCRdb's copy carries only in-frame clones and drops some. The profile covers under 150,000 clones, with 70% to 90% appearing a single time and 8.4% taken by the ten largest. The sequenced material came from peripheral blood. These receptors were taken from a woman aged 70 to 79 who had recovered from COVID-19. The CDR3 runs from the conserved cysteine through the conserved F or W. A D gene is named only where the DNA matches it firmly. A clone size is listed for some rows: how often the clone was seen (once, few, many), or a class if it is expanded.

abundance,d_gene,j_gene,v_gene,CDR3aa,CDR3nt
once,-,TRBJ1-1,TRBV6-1,CASNLGSEAFF,TGTGCCAGCAACCTCGGGAGTGAAGCTTTCTTT
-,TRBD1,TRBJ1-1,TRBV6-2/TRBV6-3,CASSPHRGPGTEAFF,TGTGCCAGCAGTCCCCACAGGGGGCCGGGGACTGAAGCTTTCTTT
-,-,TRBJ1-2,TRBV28,CASSWTQEGYGYTF,TGTGCCAGCAGTTGGACGCAGGAGGGCTATGGCTACACCTTC
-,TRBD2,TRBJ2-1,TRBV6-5,CASRITSGVYNEQFF,TGTGCCAGCAGGATTACTAGCGGGGTTTACAATGAGCAGTTCTTC
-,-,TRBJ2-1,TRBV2,CASTYHNEQFF,TGTGCCAGCACCTATCACAATGAGCAGTTCTTC
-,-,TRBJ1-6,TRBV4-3,CASSPRQIYNSPLHF,TGCGCCAGCAGCCCCCGACAGATCTATAATTCACCCCTCCACTTT
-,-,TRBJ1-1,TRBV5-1,CASSRFSEPSNTEAFF,TGCGCCAGCAGCCGCTTCTCTGAGCCTTCGAACACTGAAGCTTTCTTT
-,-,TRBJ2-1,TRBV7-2,CASRQGPDNEQFF,TGTGCCAGCCGGCAGGGTCCGGACAATGAGCAGTTCTTC
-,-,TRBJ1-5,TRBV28,CASKNGRARNQPQHF,TGTGCCAGCAAAAATGGCAGGGCGCGCAATCAGCCCCAGCATTTT
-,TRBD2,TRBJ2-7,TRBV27,CASRLDGRGRSYEQYF,TGTGCCAGCCGTTTGGATGGGAGGGGTCGGTCCTACGAGCAGTACTTC
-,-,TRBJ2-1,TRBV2,CASSEARRGGSYNEQFF,TGTGCCAGCAGTGAAGCGCGGAGGGGGGGCTCCTACAATGAGCAGTTCTTC
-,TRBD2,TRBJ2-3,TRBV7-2,CASSLRREGRDTQYF,TGTGCCAGCAGCTTACGTCGGGAGGGCCGGGATACGCAGTATTTT
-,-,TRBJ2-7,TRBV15,CATSRGVPYEQYF,TGTGCCACCAGCAGAGGCGTCCCGTACGAGCAGTACTTC
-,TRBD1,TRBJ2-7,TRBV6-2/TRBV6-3,CASSSIGFGQGSEQYF,TGTGCCAGCAGCTCCATCGGTTTTGGACAGGGGAGCGAGCAGTACTTC
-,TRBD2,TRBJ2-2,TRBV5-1,CASLVTSGHTGELFF,TGCGCCAGCCTGGTGACTAGCGGCCACACCGGGGAGCTGTTTTTT
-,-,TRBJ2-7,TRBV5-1,CASSGGQAGLEQYF,TGCGCCAGCAGCGGTGGGCAAGCCGGATTAGAGCAGTACTTC
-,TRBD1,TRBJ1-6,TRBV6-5,CASNKRGPGNSPLHF,TGTGCCAGCAATAAAAGGGGGCCGGGGAATTCACCCCTCCACTTT
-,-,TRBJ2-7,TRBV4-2,CASSQEFPTYEQYF,TGTGCCAGCAGCCAAGAGTTCCCAACCTACGAGCAGTACTTC
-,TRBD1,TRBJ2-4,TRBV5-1,CASSLAQGAKNIQYF,TGCGCCAGCAGCTTGGCACAGGGGGCCAAAAACATTCAGTACTTC
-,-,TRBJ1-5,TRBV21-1,CASSKGTTADQPQHF,TGTGCCAGCAGCAAAGGGACGACAGCAGACCAGCCCCAGCATTTT
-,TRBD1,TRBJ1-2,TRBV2,CASSESLNHRGGYTF,TGTGCCAGCAGTGAATCCCTGAACCACAGGGGAGGCTACACCTTC
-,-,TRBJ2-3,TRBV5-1,CASSSTGITDTQYF,TGCGCCAGCAGCTCTACAGGGATCACAGATACGCAGTATTTT
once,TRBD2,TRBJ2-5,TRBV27,CASSRLAGQETQYF,TGTGCCAGCAGTCGACTAGCGGGCCAAGAGACCCAGTACTTC
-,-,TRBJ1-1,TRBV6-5,CASSYAWRDTEAFF,TGTGCCAGCAGTTACGCCTGGCGGGACACTGAAGCTTTCTTT
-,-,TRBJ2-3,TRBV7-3,CASSLTASPGTLDTQYF,TGTGCCAGCAGCTTAACGGCCTCTCCTGGCACCTTAGATACGCAGTATTTT
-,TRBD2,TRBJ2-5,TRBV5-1,CASSSLAGGQETQYF,TGCGCCAGCAGCTCTTTAGCGGGGGGGCAAGAGACCCAGTACTTC
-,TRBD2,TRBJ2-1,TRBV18,CASSPLAVSSYNEQFF,TGTGCCAGCTCTCCTCTAGCGGTGAGCTCCTACAATGAGCAGTTCTTC
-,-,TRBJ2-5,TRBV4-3,CASSLDRNQETQYF,TGCGCCAGCAGCCTCGACAGAAACCAAGAGACCCAGTACTTC
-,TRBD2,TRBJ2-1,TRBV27,CASSLMTSGSYNEQFF,TGTGCCAGCAGTTTAATGACTAGCGGTTCCTACAATGAGCAGTTCTTC
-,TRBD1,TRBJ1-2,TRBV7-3,CASSSPGTGNGYTF,TGTGCCAGCAGCTCCCCCGGGACAGGGAACGGCTACACCTTC
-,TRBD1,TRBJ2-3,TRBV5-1,CASTPDRVGYTQYF,TGCGCCAGCACTCCGGACAGGGTGGGGTATACGCAGTATTTT
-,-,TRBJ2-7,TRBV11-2,CASSLAAYEQYF,TGTGCCAGCAGCTTAGCCGCCTACGAGCAGTACTTC
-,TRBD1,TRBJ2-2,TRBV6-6,CASSPTGEITGELFF,TGTGCCAGCAGCCCTACAGGGGAGATCACCGGGGAGCTGTTTTTT
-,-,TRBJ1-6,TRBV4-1,CASSQVWSSYNSPLHF,TGCGCCAGCAGCCAAGTGTGGAGCTCCTATAATTCACCCCTCCACTTT
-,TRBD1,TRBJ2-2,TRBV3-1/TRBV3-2,CASSRTGLVGELFF,TGTGCCAGCAGCCGGACAGGGTTGGTCGGGGAGCTGTTTTTT
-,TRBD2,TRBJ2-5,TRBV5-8,CASSLGLAGDSGRMETQYF,TGTGCCAGCAGCTTGGGACTAGCGGGGGACTCCGGGCGCATGGAGACCCAGTACTTC
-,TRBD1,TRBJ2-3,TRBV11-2,CASSLADRDPQYF,TGTGCCAGCAGCTTAGCAGACAGGGATCCGCAGTATTTT
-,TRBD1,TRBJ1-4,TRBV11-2,CASSRDRGEKLFF,TGTGCCAGCAGTCGCGACAGGGGTGAAAAACTGTTTTTT
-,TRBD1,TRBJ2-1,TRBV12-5,CASGLSRRQGFSGSSYNEQFF,TGTGCTAGTGGTTTGAGTCGGCGACAGGGGTTTAGCGGAAGCTCCTACAATGAGCAGTTCTTC
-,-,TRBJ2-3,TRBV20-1,CSASLAATLAHTDTQYF,TGCAGTGCTAGTCTGGCGGCCACTCTTGCACACACAGATACGCAGTATTTT
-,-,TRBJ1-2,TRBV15,CATSRVGVFYGYTF,TGTGCCACCAGCAGGGTCGGGGTTTTCTATGGCTACACCTTC
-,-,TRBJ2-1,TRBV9,CASSDQELYNEQFF,TGTGCCAGCAGCGACCAAGAACTCTACAATGAGCAGTTCTTC
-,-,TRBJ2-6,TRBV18,CASSPLRSGDRIRSGANVLTF,TGTGCCAGCTCACCACTTCGGTCAGGGGATAGGATAAGGTCCGGGGCCAACGTCCTGACTTTC
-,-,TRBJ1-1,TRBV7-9,CASSFQGTEAFF,TGTGCCAGCAGCTTTCAGGGTACTGAAGCTTTCTTT
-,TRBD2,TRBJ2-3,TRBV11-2,CASRLGLAGGADTQYF,TGTGCCAGCAGACTCGGGCTAGCGGGGGGGGCAGATACGCAGTATTTT
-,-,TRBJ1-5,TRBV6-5,CASTQRGEGQPQHF,TGTGCCAGCACCCAAAGAGGGGAGGGTCAGCCCCAGCATTTT
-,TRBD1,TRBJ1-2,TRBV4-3,CASSSGQGYGYTF,TGCGCCAGCAGTTCCGGACAGGGGTATGGCTACACCTTC
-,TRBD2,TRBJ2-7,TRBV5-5,CASSGMELSGRAPYF,TGTGCCAGCAGCGGAATGGAACTTAGCGGGAGGGCCCCGTACTTC
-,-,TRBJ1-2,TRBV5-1,CASSLQGEGYTF,TGCGCCAGCAGCTTACAGGGTGAAGGCTACACCTTC
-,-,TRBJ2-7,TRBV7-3,CASSPNNGPYEQYF,TGTGCCAGCAGCCCCAATAACGGTCCCTACGAGCAGTACTTC
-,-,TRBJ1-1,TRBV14,CASSFQEVTEAFF,TGTGCCAGCAGCTTTCAGGAAGTCACTGAAGCTTTCTTT
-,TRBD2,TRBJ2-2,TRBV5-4,CASQPPNGRGRTGELFF,TGTGCCAGCCAGCCGCCTAACGGGAGGGGTCGCACCGGGGAGCTGTTTTTT
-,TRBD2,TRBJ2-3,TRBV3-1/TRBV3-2,CASSPWAGAQSSTDTQYF,TGTGCCAGCAGCCCTTGGGCGGGAGCCCAATCTAGCACAGATACGCAGTATTTT
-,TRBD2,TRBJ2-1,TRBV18,CASSHRGDRDSLAGALF,TGTGCCAGCTCCCACCGTGGCGACAGGGATTCCCTAGCGGGAGCTCTCTTC
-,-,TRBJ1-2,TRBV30,CAWQYGQNYGYTF,TGTGCCTGGCAGTACGGACAGAACTATGGCTACACCTTC
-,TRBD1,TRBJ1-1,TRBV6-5,CASSSTAPTGGRKAFF,TGTGCCAGCAGTTCCACGGCCCCTACAGGGGGCCGAAAAGCTTTCTTT
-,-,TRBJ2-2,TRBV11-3,CASSFTSGVAGELFF,TGTGCCAGCAGCTTTACCTCAGGGGTGGCCGGGGAGCTGTTTTTT
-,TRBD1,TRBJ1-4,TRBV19,CASRGQGLSEKLFF,TGTGCCAGTAGGGGACAGGGGCTGAGTGAAAAACTGTTTTTT